This T cell receptor (beta chain) appears in the sequencing data of a study of T and B cells in COVID-19 patients. BIOMED2 TRB-A/B primer pools were used in multiplex TRB PCR. Via MiXCR, TCRdb re-called the multiplex PCR reads, giving one row per CDR3 protein. The sample includes around 5,000 distinct CDR3 sequences, 25% to 35% of them seen just once. Germline V lookup: CDR1 MNHNS, CDR2 SASEGT. CDR3 length equals 13 residues. V lost 7 bases and J lost 10, with 19 bases in between. Blood genomic DNA input for TRB amplification was about 250-500 ng. The sequenced sample was blood. The V call is TRBV6-1, the J call TRBJ1-1; no clear D. The receptor's source is a human donor with active COVID-19. The CDR3 coding sequence is TGTGCCAGCAAAACTCAGGAACGGCGAGGAGCTTTCTTT. Its protein is CASKTQERRGAFF.